These 6 T cell receptor beta chains came from one sample sequenced in a study of T-cell reconstitution after alpha-beta-depleted transplantation in children. The TCRbeta library was prepared with unique molecular identifiers. TCRdb reprocessed the PCR reads via MiXCR and lists one record per CDR3 protein. The sample holds about 400,000 distinct CDR3 sequences, around 21% seen once. The starting material was PBMCs from the stem cell graft donor, obtained from the stem cell graft. The receptors were gathered from a human donor who donated a stem cell graft to a child with acute myeloid leukemia.

V usage is TRBV12-3 or TRBV12-4 and J usage is TRBJ1-1; 9 bases line up with TRBD1. Trimming at V came to 6 bases and at J to 12 bases, leaving 8 bases not matched to a gene. The CDR3 spans 12 residues. The CDR3, as DNA: TGTGCCAGCAGAATCGGACAGGGGAGGACTTTCTTT. It yields the protein CASRIGQGRTFF.

The rearrangement uses TRBV12-3 or TRBV12-4 and TRBJ2-2; 11 nucleotides agree with TRBD2. V lost 3 bases to trimming and J lost 4 bases; unmatched junction nucleotides: 16. The CDR3 runs to 20 residues. This chain's CDR3 is CASSFSTTSGSVLGTGELFF. The DNA for the CDR3 is TGTGCCAGCAGTTTCTCAACCACTAGCGGGAGCGTTCTTGGCACCGGGGAGCTGTTTTTT.

This chain links TRBV27 with TRBJ2-1; D uncertain. Germline CDR1 and CDR2: MNHEY and SMNVEV (reference sequence). Trimming pared 2 bases from V and 8 bases from J, leaving 22 bases between. The CDR3 is made up of 17 amino acids. The CDR3 nucleotides are TGTGCCAGCAGTTTAGGTGGGGTCCTCGGGCCGGGCGATGAGCAGTTCTTC. Encoded protein: CASSLGGVLGPGDEQFF.

This clonotype appeared a few times. V and J are TRBV7-8 and TRBJ2-1, with 8 bases that match TRBD1. Germline-derived CDR1 and CDR2 are SGHVS and FQNEAQ. V dropped 5 bases and J dropped 5; count of bases not matched to a gene: 8. CDR3 length equals 15 residues. For the CDR3, the DNA is TGTGCCAGCAGCCTCGACAGGGGACTTGACAATGAGCAGTTCTTC. Its translation: CASSLDRGLDNEQFF. The full variable domain, in which reference TRBV7-8 and TRBJ2-1 provide the parts outside the CDR3, is GAGVSQSPRYKVAKRGQDVALRCDPISGHVSLFWYQQALGQGPEFLTYFQNEAQLDKSGLPSDRFFAERPEGSVSTLKIQRTQQEDSAVYLCASSLDRGLDNEQFFGPGTRLTVL.

The chain joins TRBV7-2 to TRBJ2-7; 10 bases map to TRBD2. The CDR3 sequence is 15 residues long. The germline gives CDR1 SGHTA, CDR2 FQGNSA. V was pared by 5 bases and J by 2 bases, with 6 bases of the junction left unmatched. The CDR3 region is CASSLKREGTYEQYF. CDR3 sequence (DNA): TGTGCCAGCAGCCTGAAGCGGGAGGGTACCTACGAGCAGTACTTC.

In the case of this clonotype: A read error may produce the germline difference seen at one junction end. As DNA, the CDR3 is TGCAGTGCCAGAGATAGGAGCGGGAGGGGCACAGATACGCAGTATTTT. Amino acids: CSARDRSGRGTDTQYF. The chain is built from TRBV20-1 and TRBJ2-3; 10 nucleotides align to TRBD2. This CDR3 comprises 16 residues. CDR1 is DFQATT and CDR2 is SNEGSKA in the germline V gene (reference sequence).